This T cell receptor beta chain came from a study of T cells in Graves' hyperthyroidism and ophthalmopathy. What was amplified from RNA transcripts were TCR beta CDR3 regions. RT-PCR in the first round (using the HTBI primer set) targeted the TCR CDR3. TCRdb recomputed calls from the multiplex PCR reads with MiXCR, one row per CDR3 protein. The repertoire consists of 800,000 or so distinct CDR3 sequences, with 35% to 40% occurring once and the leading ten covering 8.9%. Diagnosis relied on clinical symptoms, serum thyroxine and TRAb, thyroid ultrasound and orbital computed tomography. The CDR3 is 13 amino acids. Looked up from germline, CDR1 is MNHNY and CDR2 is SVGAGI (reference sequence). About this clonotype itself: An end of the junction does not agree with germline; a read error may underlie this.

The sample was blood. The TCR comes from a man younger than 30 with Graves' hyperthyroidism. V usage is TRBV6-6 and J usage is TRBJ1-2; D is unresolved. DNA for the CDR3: TGTGCCAGCATTTACGATGGCAACTATGGCTACACCTTC. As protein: CASIYDGNYGYTF.